The sequence of this T cell receptor (beta chain) was determined in a study of T-cell memory formation after mild COVID-19. Looking at the study overall: Most TCR clusters belonged to a single donor.

Employing constant-segment primers, 5'RACE generated TCR alpha and TCR beta cDNA libraries bearing sample barcodes and UMIs. TCRdb analysed the 5' RACE reads with MiXCR anew, one entry per CDR3 protein. There are 350,000 or so distinct CDR3 sequences in the sample; 10% to 15% occur only once, and over 20% lies in the top ten. This clonotype was detected only a few times. Its antigen is still unknown. In germline, CDR1 is SGHTA, CDR2 FQGTGA. The V end was cut by 5 bases, the J end by 2 bases, with 21 bases between. The CDR3 contains 18 residues. Study-wide findings and caveats: In second-wave clones peaking day 37, SARS-CoV-2 specificity remained unconfirmed. CD4+ bias marked clones expanding day 15 to 37, unlike balanced contracting clones.

Sequencing input: PBMCs or a T cell subset sorted from them (not recorded which). The TCR comes from a man between 18 and 29 years old who had mild COVID-19 (a few samples of this study predate the infection). Cell type and time point are not known. J is TRBJ2-2 and V is TRBV7-3; TRBD1 is a possible D gene (6 bases). CDR3 DNA sequence: TGTGCCAGCAGCCGCGCCGGGACAAAAAGTGGTAACACCGGGGAGCTGTTTTTT. Protein: CASSRAGTKSGNTGELFF.